The 10 T cell receptor beta chains below were found in one sample sequenced in a study of T cell changes during pregnancy in multiple sclerosis. TCRdb's table, derived via immunoSEQ multiplex PCR, lists solely in-frame clones and lacks some. The sample contains about 97,000 clones, approximately 90% of which appear only once. Specimen: peripheral blood, collected in the second trimester of pregnancy. Every receptor here comes from a female donor in good health, enrolled as a control in a pregnancy study.

The V and J genes are TRBV11-1 and TRBJ2-7, with D perhaps matching TRBD1 (6 bases). CDR3 length: 13 amino acids. Deletions cut 5 bases from V and 2 bases from J, with 10 bases between. Germline V gene data show CDR1 as SGHAT and CDR2 as FQDESV (reference sequence). The CDR3 protein is CASSRDRTYEQYF. CDR3 bases: TGTGCCAGCAGCCGAGACAGGACCTACGAGCAGTACTTC.

J is TRBJ2-1 and V is TRBV6-4; TRBD2 matches 7 bases. Germline-derived CDR1 and CDR2 are MRHNA and SNTAGT. There are 16 residues in the CDR3. V lost 0 bases to trimming and J lost 2 bases; unmatched junction nucleotides: 4. As DNA, the CDR3 is TGTGCCAGCAGTGACTCTGGGGGGGGGACCTACAATGAGCAGTTCTTC. Its translation: CASSDSGGGTYNEQFF.

The CDR3 protein is CASSVFFSRDRAPSTF. In DNA, the CDR3 is TGTGCCAGTAGTGTATTTTTCTCCCGGGACAGGGCTCCATCCACCTTC. This chain uses TRBV19 with TRBJ1-2; 9 bases line up with TRBD1. Germline loops: CDR1 LNHDA, CDR2 SQIVND (reference sequence). V was clipped by 5 bases and J by 13 bases; unmatched bases: 20. There are 16 residues in the CDR3.

The V and J genes are TRBV2 and TRBJ2-2, with a possible D match to TRBD2 (5 bases). The CDR3 extends over 14 amino acids. The V gene's germline CDR1 is SNHLY and CDR2 FYNNEI. The ends were cut back, 6 bases at V and 3 bases at J, with 11 bases in the middle. CDR3 sequence reads: CASSQPGDTGELFF. CDR3 nucleotides: TGTGCCAGCAGCCAGCCCGGGGACACCGGGGAGCTGTTTTTT.

V usage is TRBV7-6 and J usage is TRBJ1-3; D is undetermined. Germline CDR1 SGHVS, CDR2 FNYEAQ. This CDR3 region has 13 residues. Trimming took off 1 base at V and 3 bases at J, with 4 bases between the two ends. The CDR3 coding sequence is TGTGCCAGCAGCTTAGACATTGGAAACACCATATATTTT. Translation gives CASSLDIGNTIYF.

By sample share, this clone is medium-sized (0.01 to 0.1%). The CDR3: CASSQVRVRGNSPLHF. The CDR3, as DNA: TGCGCCAGCAGCCAAGTCCGCGTCCGGGGTAATTCACCCCTCCACTTT. This rearrangement joins TRBV4-1 to TRBJ1-6, with D hard to call. The ends were cut back, 1 base at V and 6 bases at J, with 13 bases in the middle. This CDR3 has 16 amino acids. Germline-derived CDR1 and CDR2 are MGHRA and YSYEKL.

The gene calls are TRBV7-9 and TRBJ2-1; maybe TRBD1 (6 bases). The V gene's germline CDR1 is SEHNR and CDR2 FQNEAQ (reference sequence). This CDR3 is built from 16 residues. Deletions cut 3 bases from V and 6 bases from J, with 18 bases between. Written as DNA, the CDR3 is TGTGCCAGCAGCTTCGAAGGGGGACGAGGCCGCAATGAGCAGTTCTTC. It specifies CASSFEGGRGRNEQFF.

J is TRBJ2-5 and V is TRBV28; D is unresolved. The CDR3 contains 13 residues. Looked up from germline, CDR1 is MDHEN and CDR2 is SYDVKM. V was cut by 3 bases and J by 5 bases, with 10 bases left in between. DNA for the CDR3: TGTGCCAGCAGTTTCCCAGCGTTGGAGACCCAGTACTTC. It encodes CASSFPALETQYF.

The J gene is TRBJ2-1, the V gene TRBV30, with D possibly matching TRBD1 (6 bases). CDR1 is GTSNPN and CDR2 is SVGIG in the germline V gene (reference sequence). V was cut by 3 bases and J by 9 bases, with 21 bases left in between. This CDR3 comprises 15 residues. CDR3 nucleotides: TGTGCCTGGAGCTTGGTGGGGGCCGGTTTCTCTGAGCAGTTCTTC. Translated: CAWSLVGAGFSEQFF.

The chain uses TRBV19 and TRBJ1-2; D might be TRBD1 (6 bases). The CDR3 extends over 12 amino acids. CDR1 and CDR2 from the germline V gene are LNHDA and SQIVND (reference sequence). With 8 bases removed from V and 6 bases from J, the gap between germline ends came to 13 bases. In DNA form, the CDR3 reads TGTGCCAGTTCCCAGGGGTATCATGGCTACACCTTC. It yields the protein CASSQGYHGYTF.